Presented here are 15 T cell receptor beta chains from one specimen sequenced in a study of blood T cell repertoires in COVID-19. Generated by immunoSEQ multiplex PCR, the TCRdb table keeps only in-frame clones and is missing some. Counted here are about 47,000 clones, approximately 85% occurring once; the ten biggest clones make up 3% to 3.5%. The sequenced sample was peripheral blood. The origin of the receptors is a man aged 50 to 60 with active COVID-19.

The chain is built from TRBV4-3 and TRBJ1-1; TRBD1 is a possible D gene (6 bases). The ends were cut back, 1 base at V and 6 bases at J, with 21 bases in the middle. There are 17 residues in the CDR3. The germline V gene has CDR1 LGHNA and CDR2 YSLEER. CDR3 amino acids: CASSQARGFSGAAEAFF. The CDR3 DNA reads as TGCGCCAGCAGCCAAGCTAGGGGGTTTTCGGGTGCGGCTGAAGCTTTCTTT.

The chain links TRBV15 to TRBJ1-3, with a possible D match to TRBD1 (5 bases). V was pared by 0 bases and J by 3 bases, with 9 bases between. Germline-derived CDR1 and CDR2 are LNHNV and YYDKDF (reference sequence). CDR3 size: 15 residues. CDR3 protein: CATSREMTVGNTIYF. CDR3 DNA sequence: TGTGCCACCAGCAGAGAGATGACAGTTGGAAACACCATATATTTT.

The chain recombines TRBV5-1 with TRBJ1-2, with a weak D call TRBD1 (5 bases). CDR3 size: 15 residues. Germline V gene lookup returns CDR1 SGHRS and CDR2 YFSETQ. The germline V and J ends were trimmed by 5 bases and 2 bases, with 16 bases remaining between them. CDR3: CASRYATTENYGYTF. The CDR3 DNA reads as TGCGCCAGCAGATACGCCACGACAGAGAACTATGGCTACACCTTC.

V gene TRBV7-2 combines with J gene TRBJ2-7, with 8 bases fitting TRBD2. The CDR3 sequence is 14 residues long. V lost 3 bases to trimming and J lost 4 bases; unmatched junction nucleotides: 5. CDR1 is SGHTA, CDR2 FQGNSA, per germline. CDR3 DNA: TGTGCCAGCAGCTTTACGGGGGGGAGTTACGAGCAGTACTTC. Translated: CASSFTGGSYEQYF.

The V call is TRBV4-3, the J call TRBJ1-4; D not certain. The germline V gene has CDR1 LGHNA and CDR2 YSLEER. The CDR3 consists of 15 residues. V lost 2 bases, J lost 3 bases, and 10 bases lay in between. The DNA of the CDR3 is TGCGCCAGCAGCCAACAGACTACTCCTAATGAAAAACTGTTTTTT. Protein sequence: CASSQQTTPNEKLFF.

The chain is built from TRBV5-6 and TRBJ2-1, with 9 bases lining up with TRBD1. The CDR3 is 14 residues long. V was clipped by 4 bases and J by 5 bases; unmatched bases: 4. CDR1 SGHDT and CDR2 YYEEEE come from the germline V gene. CDR3 sequence reads: CASSEDRGDNEQFF. In nucleotides, the CDR3 is TGTGCCAGCAGCGAGGACAGGGGTGACAATGAGCAGTTCTTC.

This chain links TRBV11-2 with TRBJ2-4; D unresolved. The V gene's germline CDR1 is SGHAT and CDR2 FQNNGV. CDR3 length equals 13 residues. Between the trimmed V and J ends, which lost 7 bases and 6 bases, there was a span of 13 bases. The CDR3 reads CASTDRRGNIQYF. Written as DNA, the CDR3 is TGTGCCAGCACCGATAGGCGAGGAAACATTCAGTACTTC.

The CDR3 DNA sequence: TGTGCCAGTAGTATCGCGGGGGGCTATGACTATGGCTACACCTTC. This sequence encodes CASSIAGGYDYGYTF. This chain joins TRBV19 and TRBJ1-2; possibly TRBD1 for D (6 bases). Per the germline V gene, CDR1 is LNHDA and CDR2 is SQIVND (reference sequence). With 3 bases removed from V and 3 bases from J, the gap between germline ends came to 14 bases. CDR3 size: 15 residues.

The table lists this clone with a few counts. The rearrangement uses TRBV19 and TRBJ1-6, with D hard to call. Germline CDR1 and CDR2: LNHDA and SQIVND (reference sequence). V gave up 3 bases and J gave up 10 bases, with 7 bases separating them. The CDR3 spans 12 residues. CDR3 nucleotide sequence: TGTGCCAGTAGTATTCTTGGCTCACCCCTCCACTTT. Amino acids: CASSILGSPLHF.

CDR3 residues: CASRTTGSSGNTIYF. DNA of the CDR3: TGTGCCAGCAGAACGACCGGGTCCTCTGGAAACACCATATATTTT. The chain combines TRBV7-9 with TRBJ1-3; D is unclear. Trimming took 6 bases from V and 0 from J, leaving 12 bases between them. The CDR3 loop spans 15 amino acids. From germline, CDR1 is SEHNR and CDR2 FQNEAQ (reference sequence).

The chain combines TRBV5-1 with TRBJ1-3; 7 nucleotides align to TRBD1. V was pared by 1 base and J by 0 bases, with 7 bases of the junction left unmatched. The germline gives CDR1 SGHRS, CDR2 YFSETQ. This CDR3 spans 17 amino acids. The CDR3 sequence is CASSLFPGQTSGNTIYF. CDR3 bases: TGCGCCAGCAGCTTGTTTCCGGGACAGACCTCTGGAAACACCATATATTTT.

V and J are TRBV18 and TRBJ2-1; 10 bases map to TRBD2. V trimming: 2 bases; J trimming: 6 bases; junction bases outside the gene matches: 4. In germline, CDR1 is KGHSH, CDR2 LQKENI. This CDR3 region has 15 residues. CDR3 sequence (DNA): TGTGCCAGCTCACCAGGGACTAGCGAGGTCAATGAGCAGTTCTTC. Its translation: CASSPGTSEVNEQFF.

This clone is a singleton in its sample. The V gene is TRBV6-2 or TRBV6-3, the J gene TRBJ2-5; 7 nucleotides agree with TRBD2. V was pared by 5 bases and J by 5 bases, with 8 bases of the junction left unmatched. This CDR3 has 14 residues. Germline loops: CDR1 MNHEY, CDR2 SVGEGT. The CDR3 sequence: CASSRVPGRETQYF. CDR3 DNA: TGTGCCAGCAGTCGTGTTCCCGGGAGGGAGACCCAGTACTTC.

The V call is TRBV30, the J call TRBJ1-6; D unclear. The germline V gene has CDR1 GTSNPN and CDR2 SVGIG (reference sequence). Trimming removed 5 bases from V and 14 bases from J, with 13 bases in between. The CDR3 length is 11 residues. In nucleotides, the CDR3 is TGTGCCTGGGAAACTCAACTCTCCCTCCACTTT. Protein: CAWETQLSLHF.

CDR3 region: CASRSAGGGYEQYF. For the CDR3, the DNA is TGTGCCAGCAGGTCTGCCGGGGGGGGCTACGAGCAGTACTTC. The rearrangement links TRBV7-9 to TRBJ2-7; the match to TRBD2 covers 8 bases. Germline values: CDR1 SEHNR, CDR2 FQNEAQ (reference sequence). V dropped 6 bases and J dropped 3; count of bases not matched to a gene: 7. This CDR3 is 14 amino acids long.